The 26 T cell receptor beta chains below all came from one sample that was sequenced in a study of tumor-infiltrating lymphocytes in primary liver carcinoma. From approximately 500 ng total RNA, TCR beta cDNA was generated with a primer in the constant region. Employing slightly modified ARM-PCR, three nested multiplex PCR rounds were run, and these gave rise to the TCR beta libraries. The opening two PCR rounds, around 11 cycles each, paired TRBV1-TRBV30 forward primers with a C-beta reverse primer. From the multiplex PCR reads, TCRdb called clonotypes with MiXCR, one entry per CDR3 protein. The data contain fewer than 85,000 distinct CDR3 sequences, roughly two thirds of them singletons. Without any cell sorting, roughly 18-34 mg of bulk tissue yielded co-extracted RNA and DNA. Sequenced sample: tumor-adjacent normal liver tissue. The receptor source for this set is a man in his forties with primary liver carcinoma and hepatitis B virus infection.

To note about this clonotype: At one end, the junction sequence differs from germline, possibly due to a read error. The chain is built from TRBV7-3 and TRBJ2-6, with D unresolved. Per germline, CDR1 SGHTA and CDR2 FQGTGA. The CDR3 contains 17 residues. In nucleotides, the CDR3 is TGCGCCAGCAGCTTAACGTTTCGGGCCCCTTGGGCCAACGTCCTGACTTTC. Encoded protein: CASSLTFRAPWANVLTF. Variable domain in full (rest from reference TRBV7-3 and TRBJ2-6): GAGVSQTPSNKVTEKGKYVELRCDPISGHTALYWYRQSLGQGPEFLIYFQGTGAADDSGLPNDRFFAVRPEGSVSTLKIQRTERGDSAVYLCASSLTFRAPWANVLTFGAGSRLTVL.

As concerns this clonotype: Because the CDR3 is missing its conserved closing phenylalanine or tryptophan, this is likely a read error. The J gene is TRBJ2-3, the V gene TRBV11-2; the D gene is possibly TRBD2 (6 bases). Germline values: CDR1 SGHAT, CDR2 FQNNGV. The CDR3 consists of 15 residues. This CDR3 is CVSSLAASRKLTQYL. CDR3 nucleotides: TGTGTCAGCAGCTTAGCGGCTAGCAGGAAACTTACGCAGTATTTA.

Of note for this clonotype: The germline gene is not matched at one end of the junction; a read error may be the cause. The V gene is TRBV4-2, the J gene TRBJ2-5; possible D gene TRBD2, 6 bases. This CDR3 region has 14 residues. The germline CDR1 and CDR2 sequences are LGHNA and YNFKEQ. The CDR3 sequence is CGSSPGGVSETQYF. For the CDR3, the DNA is TGTGGCAGCAGCCCAGGAGGGGTATCGGAAACCCAGTACTTC.

On this clonotype: Since a much larger clone is just one base distant, this may be a read error. This rearrangement joins TRBV28 to TRBJ1-2, with a tentative D call TRBD1 (6 bases). Per germline, CDR1 MDHEN and CDR2 SYDVKM. The CDR3 has 14 amino acids. The V end lost 6 bases, the J end lost 5 bases, and 16 bases lay between the germline ends. The CDR3 DNA sequence: TGTGCCAGCAGCCTCGTGGCAGGGGAGTATGGCTACACCTTC. It encodes CASSLVAGEYGYTF.

Of note for this clonotype: The CDR3 ends on some other residue instead of the conserved phenylalanine or tryptophan, so this is likely a read error. V gene TRBV29-1 combines with J gene TRBJ1-2; D call uncertain. There are 15 residues in the CDR3. The germline V gene has CDR1 SQVTM and CDR2 ANQGSEA. V lost 6 bases and J lost 2, with 19 bases in between. CDR3 amino acids: CSVSPDNSANYGYTL. The CDR3, as DNA: TGCAGCGTCTCACCTGACAACTCGGCAAACTATGGCTACACCCTC.

The chain carries TRBV10-3 and TRBJ2-3; TRBD2 matches at 7 bases. Germline values: CDR1 ENHRY, CDR2 SYGVKD. The CDR3 totals 13 residues. Unmatched junction bases numbered 4, after V lost 8 bases and J lost 2 bases. The CDR3 is CAIGEGYTDTQYF. CDR3 nucleotide sequence: TGTGCCATCGGGGAGGGGTACACAGATACGCAGTATTTT.

This clonotype was counted only a few times. This chain joins TRBV29-1 and TRBJ2-7; D possibly uses TRBD1 or TRBD2 (5 bases each). The CDR3 totals 12 residues. V was cut by 8 bases and J by 3 bases, with 14 bases left in between. Per germline, CDR1 SQVTM and CDR2 ANQGSEA. CDR3: CSIVEGLYEQYF. In nucleotides, the CDR3 is TGCAGCATTGTAGAGGGGCTCTACGAGCAGTACTTC.

In the case of this clonotype: This may stem from a read error, because a much larger clone lies one nucleotide away. This rearrangement joins TRBV24-1 to TRBJ2-3; 7 bases fit TRBD2. This CDR3 is 14 amino acids long. Germline V lookup: CDR1 KGHDR, CDR2 SFDVKD. The CDR3 DNA sequence: TGTGTCACCAGTGTGCGGGAGTCGGCAGATACGCAGTATTTT. Protein: CVTSVRESADTQYF.

Of note for this clonotype: One end of the junction fails to match germline, which may point to a read error. This rearrangement joins TRBV10-3 to TRBJ2-7; a possible D gene is TRBD1 (5 bases). Looked up from germline, CDR1 is ENHRY and CDR2 is SYGVKD. CDR3 length: 13 amino acids. CDR3 DNA sequence: TGTGCCACCAGTGACCTGACAGTTTACGAGCAGTACTTC. Amino acids: CATSDLTVYEQYF.

On this clonotype: This could be a read error, since a much larger clone is one nucleotide away. V and J are TRBV30 and TRBJ1-1; D is unclear. Trimming cost V 1 base and J 5 bases, with 11 bases left between them. Germline V CDR1 and CDR2: GTSNPN, SVGIG (reference sequence). The CDR3 runs 13 residues. In DNA form, the CDR3 reads TGTGCCTGGAGTGGGGATAGGAGGACTGAAGCTTTCTTT. This gives the protein CAWSGDRRTEAFF.

The chain combines TRBV12-3 or TRBV12-4 with TRBJ2-7; 7 nucleotides match TRBD2. The ends lost 8 bases at V and 0 bases at J; junction bases unmatched: 4. CDR3 size: 13 residues. DNA for the CDR3: TGTGCCAGCGGACTAGTAGACTCCTACGAGCAGTACTTC. This sequence encodes CASGLVDSYEQYF.

Turning to this clonotype: Just one base apart from a much larger clone, this may be a read error. V is TRBV28 and J is TRBJ1-6; maybe TRBD1 (5 bases). Germline CDR1 and CDR2: MDHEN and SYDVKM. V gave up 6 bases and J gave up 4 bases, with 13 bases separating them. The CDR3 spans 15 residues. CDR3: CASSPDRAYNSPLHF. CDR3 DNA sequence: TGTGCCAGCAGCCCCGACAGAGCATATAATTCACCCCTCCACTTT.

About this clonotype itself: As the CDR3 is not closed by the conserved phenylalanine or tryptophan, this likely results from a read error. The limits of the CDR3 on the DNA are not certain, so only TCRdb's listed CDR3 is given. The rearrangement joins TRBV29-1 to TRBJ2-3; the tabulated D call, TRBD1, remains unverified against the DNA. CDR1 and CDR2 from the germline V gene are SQVTM and ANQGSEA. The CDR3 adds up to 18 amino acids, both ends counted. CDR3 in amino acids: CSVEGQGVIHHSTDTLYY.

The sample holds many counts of this clonotype. The chain couples TRBV5-1 to TRBJ2-3, with 12 nucleotides matching TRBD2. The CDR3 length is 19 residues. Germline V lookup: CDR1 SGHRS, CDR2 YFSETQ. V lost 0 bases to trimming and J lost 3 bases; unmatched junction nucleotides: 11. The CDR3 DNA is TGCGCCAGCAGCTTGGAGGGGACTAGCGGGCCCGGTAGGACAGATACGCAGTATTTT. Amino acid sequence: CASSLEGTSGPGRTDTQYF.

The V and J genes are TRBV6-1 and TRBJ1-1, with 7 nucleotides matching TRBD1. The CDR3 consists of 14 residues. Germline CDR1 MNHNS, CDR2 SASEGT. Losses at the gene ends were 9 bases for V and 1 base for J; bases not matched to a gene: 8. This chain's CDR3 is CARKTGQTNTEAFF. The CDR3 DNA follows: TGTGCCAGAAAGACGGGACAGACGAACACTGAAGCTTTCTTT.

The chain couples TRBV5-1 to TRBJ2-7; 7 positions agree with TRBD2. The CDR3 totals 15 residues. V was pared by 4 bases and J by 4 bases, with 11 bases of the junction left unmatched. Germline V gives CDR1 SGHRS, CDR2 YFSETQ. CDR3 sequence: CASSPGVAGNYEQYF. CDR3 sequence (DNA): TGCGCCAGCAGCCCGGGAGTAGCGGGCAATTACGAGCAGTACTTC. The variable domain in full, with the rest retrieved from reference TRBV5-1 and TRBJ2-7, is KAGVTQTPRYLIKTRGQQVTLSCSPISGHRSVSWYQQTPGQGLQFLFEYFSETQRNKGNFPGRFSGRQFSNSRSEMNVSTLELGDSALYLCASSPGVAGNYEQYFGPGTRLTVT.

With respect to this clonotype: A junction end diverges from the germline sequence, so it may reflect a read error. This sequence joins TRBV4-1 and TRBJ1-4; D is ambiguous. Germline CDR1 MGHRA, CDR2 YSYEKL. The CDR3 length is 13 residues. Here the CDR3 DNA reads TGCGCCAGCAGCCAAGGATCCAATGAAAAACTGTCTTTC. It is translated as CASSQGSNEKLSF.

A note on this clonotype: The junction departs from germline at one end; a sequencing error may be responsible. CDR3: CASSLDRGGLYEHYF. CDR3 nucleotide sequence: TGTGCCAGCAGCTTGGATCGCGGGGGCCTCTACGAGCATTATTTC. The chain joins TRBV5-4 to TRBJ2-7; tentative D call: TRBD2 (7 bases). This CDR3 comprises 15 residues. Germline CDR1 reads SGHNT; CDR2 reads YYREEE (reference sequence).

Of note for this clonotype: The missing conserved phenylalanine or tryptophan at the end of this CDR3 makes a read error likely. The chain uses TRBV11-2 and TRBJ2-3; D possibly corresponds to TRBD2 (8 bases). V lost 1 base and J 12 bases, leaving 26 bases between the germline ends. Germline CDR1 SGHAT, CDR2 FQNNGV. The CDR3 runs 17 residues. The chain's CDR3 is CASSLGRGTRPPGTQYI. The CDR3 nucleotides are TGTGCCAGCAGCTTAGGCAGGGGGACTAGACCTCCAGGTACACAGTATATT.

As regards this clonotype: The junction and the germline gene differ at one end; a read error may be behind it. The rearrangement links TRBV29-1 to TRBJ2-1; 10 bases align to TRBD2. The CDR3 runs 20 residues. CDR1 and CDR2 from the germline V gene are SQVTM and ANQGSEA. The CDR3 DNA reads TGCAGCGCTGAAGGCGCTGGGCTAGGGCTAGCGGGAGCATCCTACAATGAGCAGTTCTTC. Translating it yields CSAEGAGLGLAGASYNEQFF.

About this clonotype: The conserved final phenylalanine or tryptophan is absent from the CDR3, which likely points to a read error. The chain carries TRBV4-3 and TRBJ2-6; D possibly corresponds to TRBD1 (6 bases). The V gene's germline CDR1 is LGHNA and CDR2 YSLEER. The CDR3 extends over 16 amino acids. CDR3 amino acids: CASSQDGGSGANILTL. The CDR3 DNA sequence: TGCGCCAGCAGCCAAGATGGGGGCTCTGGGGCCAACATCCTGACTTTA.

Here the CDR3 reads CASNQGLAGIDTQYF. Written as DNA, the CDR3 is TGTGCCAGCAACCAAGGACTAGCGGGAATAGATACGCAGTATTTT. This chain connects TRBV6-5 to TRBJ2-3; 12 nucleotides align to TRBD2. Trimming removed 7 bases from V and 5 bases from J; junction bases left unmatched: 7. Germline V gene data show CDR1 as MNHEY and CDR2 as SVGAGI. This CDR3 region has 15 residues.

CDR3: CASSLYGLVTEQFF. The CDR3 coding sequence is TGTGCCAGCAGCTTATACGGTCTAGTTACTGAGCAGTTCTTC. V is TRBV11-2 and J is TRBJ2-1; unclear D gene. This CDR3 has 14 amino acids. With 2 bases removed from V and 9 bases from J, the gap between germline ends came to 14 bases. Germline assignment: CDR1 SGHAT and CDR2 FQNNGV.

Ten or more counts support this clonotype. This chain links TRBV6-4 with TRBJ2-1; the match to TRBD2 covers 9 bases. V shed 3 bases, J shed 8 bases, and the junction held 8 bases outside the gene matches. The CDR3 length is 15 residues. Germline V gene sequence: CDR1 MRHNA, CDR2 SNTAGT. The CDR3 DNA reads TGTGCCAGCAGTGAGGAAGCGGGAGGCGGTTATGAGCAGTTCTTC. Protein sequence: CASSEEAGGGYEQFF.

A note on this clonotype: Germline is not matched at one junction end, which may reflect a read error. This sequence joins TRBV18 and TRBJ1-1, with 7 bases fitting TRBD1. In germline, CDR1 is KGHSH, CDR2 LQKENI. There are 16 residues in the CDR3. The CDR3 sequence: CATSLGGGVMATEAFF. The CDR3, as DNA: TGTGCCACCTCACTCGGAGGGGGCGTTATGGCCACTGAAGCTTTCTTT.

Comment on this clonotype: A much larger clone lies one base from this, so it may be a read error. The V gene is TRBV19, the J gene TRBJ1-5; D not certain. The CDR3 spans 14 residues. The germline V gene has CDR1 LNHDA and CDR2 SQIVND (reference sequence). V lost 5 bases, J lost 2 bases, and 10 bases lay in between. CDR3 in amino acids: CASSPDVGNQPQHF. The CDR3 region has the DNA TGTGCCAGTAGTCCCGACGTCGGCAATCAGCCCCAGCATTTT.